This TCR beta chain emerged from a study of blood T cell repertoires in COVID-19 (TCRdb year 2020). Regarding the study in general: The collaborator samples originated in the United States, Italy and Spain and spanned the acute and convalescent phases of COVID-19. The prospective study material was composed of cDNA or gDNA derived from T cells, B-cell-depleted T cells, or PBMCs. Subjects who had been exposed to COVID-19, were actively infected with it, or had recovered from it provided the deeply sampled blood TCRbeta repertoires that made up the dataset. The repertoires were released in a freely available public database meant as a resource for research on the immune response to SARS-CoV-2. The samples were drawn from two sources: the first 160 participants of the ongoing ImmuneRACE study, and 1,254 subjects contributed by 6 global collaborators. Nearly every sample came with metadata listing a de-identified subject ID, COVID-19 status, age in years and sex. Where available, HLA class I and class II types were obtained from metadata supplied by the sample provider rather than from assay-based typing.

Regarding this clone: There is no known antigen for this receptor. No clone much larger than this one lies a single base away; base qualities are absent.

The immunoSEQ Assay, a bias-controlled multiplex PCR, was used to amplify TCRbeta CDR3 regions from genomic DNA. The authors' pipeline ran thus. Within the assay, amplification of reference gene primers was used to estimate how many nucleated cells each sample contained. To quantify the absolute abundance of each unique TCRbeta CDR3 rearrangement, sequence reads were collapsed and filtered. For each sample, productive Simpson clonality was calculated by taking the square root of Simpson's diversity index across productive rearrangements. TCRdb re-hosts the immuneACCESS table, in-frame sequences only. Its copies lack some clones; in the studies checked, an unresolved V gene accounts for under half of them, and the cause for the rest is not known. For V, J and clone size, that table is used; D and trimming come from the DNA. Counted in this sample were approximately 190,000 clones; just over 85% of them appeared once. The top ten constitute 5.9% of the sample.

Collaborating institutions collected whole blood in K2EDTA tubes following their own protocols. For TCRbeta analysis, collaborator samples were shipped as frozen whole blood, as isolated PBMCs, or as DNA extracted from either sample type. The CDR3 spans 16 residues, from the cysteine through the phenylalanine. The kept DNA is CDR3 alone, 48 bases in frame from the first base. V sheds 4 bases and J sheds 3 bases, leaving 15 bases between their ends. CDR1 and CDR2 are drawn from the germline V gene (reference sequence): LGHDT, YNNKEL. Study-wide conclusions, independent of this receptor: How much clinical and demographic metadata was included differed by source and by participant, and the metadata was provided uncurated.

Sequencing was performed on peripheral blood. This clonotype was obtained from a man older than 75 with acute or convalescent COVID-19. The chain is made from TRBV3-1 (or the pseudogene TRBV3-2) and TRBJ2-2; TRBD1 is a possible D gene, resting on 6 matching bases. The DNA is as follows: TGTGCCAGCAGCCTCCGACAGGCGCTGGACACCGGGGAGCTGTTTTTT. Its amino acids are CASSLRQALDTGELFF.